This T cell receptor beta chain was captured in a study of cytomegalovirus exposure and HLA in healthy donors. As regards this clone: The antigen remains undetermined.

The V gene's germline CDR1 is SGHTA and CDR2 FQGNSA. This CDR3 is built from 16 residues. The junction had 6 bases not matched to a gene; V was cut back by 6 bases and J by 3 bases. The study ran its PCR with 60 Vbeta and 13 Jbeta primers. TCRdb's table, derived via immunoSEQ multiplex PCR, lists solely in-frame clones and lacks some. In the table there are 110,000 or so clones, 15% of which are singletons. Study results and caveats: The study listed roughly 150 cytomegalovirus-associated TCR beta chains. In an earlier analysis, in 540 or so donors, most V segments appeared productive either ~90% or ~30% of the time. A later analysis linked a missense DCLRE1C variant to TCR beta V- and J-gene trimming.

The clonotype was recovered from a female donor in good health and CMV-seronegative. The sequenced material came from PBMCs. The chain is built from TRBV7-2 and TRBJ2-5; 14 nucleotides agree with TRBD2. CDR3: CASRPRLAGGKETQYF. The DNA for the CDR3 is TGTGCCAGCAGGCCCAGACTAGCGGGGGGGAAAGAGACCCAGTACTTC. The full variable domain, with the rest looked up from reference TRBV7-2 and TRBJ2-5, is GAGVSQSPSNKVTEKGKDVELRCDPISGHTALYWYRQSLGQGLEFLIYFQGNSAPDKSGLPSDRFSAERTGGSVSTLTIQRTQQEDSAVYLCASRPRLAGGKETQYFGPGTRLLVL.